Shown below are 29 T cell receptor beta chains from a single sample sequenced in a study of T cell changes during pregnancy in multiple sclerosis. Sequenced by immunoSEQ multiplex PCR; TCRdb stores in-frame clones only, minus some. The sample holds 30,000 to 40,000 clones, under 95% seen once. The specimen was CD4+ T cells from peripheral blood mononuclear cells, collected in the third trimester of pregnancy. The source of these receptors is a female donor with multiple sclerosis, enrolled in a pregnancy study.

The chain has TRBV6-5 and TRBJ1-1, with 7 nucleotides matching TRBD1. V lost 7 bases, J lost 0 bases, and 8 bases stayed unmatched. The CDR3 covers 15 residues. Germline assignment: CDR1 MNHEY and CDR2 SVGAGI. In DNA form, the CDR3 reads TGTGCCAGCAAACAGGGGAGTGCTATGAACACTGAAGCTTTCTTT. This translates into CASKQGSAMNTEAFF.

This clone was picked up one time. The chain is built from TRBV2 and TRBJ1-4, with a weak D call TRBD1 (6 bases). The CDR3 extends over 14 amino acids. Germline values: CDR1 SNHLY, CDR2 FYNNEI. The V end was cut by 4 bases, the J end by 3 bases, with 9 bases between. The CDR3 spells CASSGYRANEKLFF. Written as DNA, the CDR3 is TGTGCCAGCAGTGGCTACAGGGCTAATGAAAAACTGTTTTTT.

In nucleotides, the CDR3 is TGTGCCAGCTCACCCCAAGGACAGGGGGTATCCTACGAGCAGTACTTC. This translates into CASSPQGQGVSYEQYF. The V and J genes are TRBV18 and TRBJ2-7, with 10 bases matching TRBD1. This CDR3 comprises 16 residues. The trim removed 3 bases at V and 1 base at J, leaving 6 bases unmatched. The V gene's germline CDR1 is KGHSH and CDR2 LQKENI.

This clone appeared a single time. This chain joins TRBV5-6 and TRBJ2-7; D may be TRBD1 (6 bases). The CDR3 is made up of 13 amino acids. The germline V gene has CDR1 SGHDT and CDR2 YYEEEE. The V end lost 5 bases, the J end lost 1 base, and 10 bases lay between the germline ends. The CDR3 DNA sequence: TGTGCCAGCAGTCATGGACAGTCCTACGAGCAGTACTTC. Translated, it gives CASSHGQSYEQYF.

This clone was recorded once. The gene calls are TRBV6-1 and TRBJ2-7, with 8 bases fitting TRBD1. Unmatched junction bases numbered 5, after V lost 7 bases and J lost 3 bases. Germline lookup yields CDR1 MNHNS and CDR2 SASEGT. There are 13 residues in the CDR3. The CDR3 bases are TGTGCCAGCATTCTTGGACAGGGCTACGAGCAGTACTTC. Amino acids: CASILGQGYEQYF.

The CDR3 bases are TGTGCCAGCAGTTTGAGGGCTAACTATGGCTACACCTTC. It specifies CASSLRANYGYTF. The rearrangement links TRBV28 to TRBJ1-2; D is undetermined. This CDR3 contains 13 residues. In germline, CDR1 is MDHEN, CDR2 SYDVKM. V was pared by 3 bases and J by 0 bases, with 5 bases between.

The chain links TRBV28 to TRBJ1-2; TRBD1 agrees at 7 bases. The CDR3 covers 17 residues. Germline V gene data show CDR1 as MDHEN and CDR2 as SYDVKM. The V segment lost 5 bases and the J segment 5 bases; nucleotides outside the gene matches: 17. In DNA form, the CDR3 reads TGTGCCAGCAGTCAAGACCACAGGGGAGTTTATGGATATGGCTACACCTTC. It is translated as CASSQDHRGVYGYGYTF.

The chain couples TRBV4-3 to TRBJ2-7; tentatively, D is TRBD1 (6 bases). Trimming left V 1 base short and J 6 bases short, with 10 bases between. This CDR3 has 13 residues. The V gene's germline CDR1 is LGHNA and CDR2 YSLEER. The CDR3 here is CASSQGEGGEQYF. The DNA of the CDR3 is TGCGCCAGCAGCCAAGGAGAAGGGGGCGAGCAGTACTTC.

The gene calls are TRBV5-1 and TRBJ1-1, with D perhaps matching TRBD1 (6 bases). V was clipped by 0 bases and J by 0 bases, with 9 bases between them. The CDR3 covers 15 residues. The germline gives CDR1 SGHRS, CDR2 YFSETQ. In DNA, the CDR3 is TGCGCCAGCAGCTTGGACCCAGGGGTGAACACTGAAGCTTTCTTT. Translated, it gives CASSLDPGVNTEAFF. Full variable domain (remainder filled in from reference TRBV5-1 and TRBJ1-1): KAGVTQTPRYLIKTRGQQVTLSCSPISGHRSVSWYQQTPGQGLQFLFEYFSETQRNKGNFPGRFSGRQFSNSRSEMNVSTLELGDSALYLCASSLDPGVNTEAFFGQGTRLTVV.

The chain combines TRBV11-2 with TRBJ2-7; 7 positions match TRBD1. V shed 10 bases and J 3 bases; nucleotides not matched to a gene: 9. This CDR3 is 13 amino acids long. Germline V gene sequence: CDR1 SGHAT, CDR2 FQNNGV. The CDR3 region is CANLKRQGYEQYF. The CDR3 DNA sequence: TGTGCCAATCTGAAACGACAGGGCTACGAGCAGTACTTC.

This clone was observed a handful of times. The chain combines TRBV11-3 with TRBJ2-7; D possibly corresponds to TRBD2 (5 bases). V lost 5 bases and J 6 bases, leaving 14 bases between the germline ends. Looked up from germline, CDR1 is SGHNT and CDR2 is YENEEA. This CDR3 has 13 amino acids. CDR3 coding DNA: TGTGCCAGCAGCATCGGCCGGGATCTCGAGCAGTACTTC. Protein: CASSIGRDLEQYF.

V gene TRBV7-2 combines with J gene TRBJ1-4, with D possibly TRBD1 on 5 matching bases. There are 15 residues in the CDR3. Germline values: CDR1 SGHTA, CDR2 FQGNSA. Deletions cut 3 bases from V and 4 bases from J, with 12 bases between. The CDR3 DNA sequence: TGTGCCAGCAGCTTCCAGGGTGGGGATAATGAAAAACTGTTTTTT. Its protein product is CASSFQGGDNEKLFF.

This rearrangement joins TRBV5-4 to TRBJ2-7; 8 positions agree with TRBD2. The trim removed 1 base at V and 5 bases at J, leaving 2 bases unmatched. CDR3 length: 13 amino acids. In germline, CDR1 is SGHNT, CDR2 YYREEE (reference sequence). CDR3 sequence (DNA): TGTGCCAGCAGCTTGTGGGGACTAGACGAGCAGTACTTC. Encoded protein: CASSLWGLDEQYF.

This rearrangement joins TRBV5-5 to TRBJ1-2; a weak D match, TRBD1 (5 bases). The V and J ends lost 3 bases and 6 bases respectively, with 12 bases between them. The CDR3 is made up of 13 amino acids. Germline V lookup: CDR1 SGHKS, CDR2 YYEKEE (reference sequence). CDR3 DNA sequence: TGTGCCAGCAGCTCCCAGGGTTGGGATGGCTACACCTTC. Its protein is CASSSQGWDGYTF.

This chain connects TRBV19 to TRBJ2-2; 8 bases are a match to TRBD2. This CDR3 has 16 residues. With 4 bases clipped from V and 2 bases from J, the junction kept 6 bases outside the gene matches. Per the germline V gene, CDR1 is LNHDA and CDR2 is SQIVND (reference sequence). This chain's CDR3 is CASSTGLAYNTGELFF. The DNA of the CDR3 is TGTGCCAGTAGTACAGGACTAGCCTACAACACCGGGGAGCTGTTTTTT.

The genes are TRBV18 and TRBJ2-7; tentative D call: TRBD2 (5 bases). V lost 2 bases to trimming and J lost 0 bases, with 8 bases between them. The CDR3 runs 14 residues. Germline V lookup: CDR1 KGHSH, CDR2 LQKENI. The CDR3 loop is CASSPSGSSYEQYF. CDR3 nucleotides: TGTGCCAGCTCACCATCGGGGAGCTCCTACGAGCAGTACTTC. The complete variable domain, with remaining parts taken from reference TRBV18 and TRBJ2-7, reads NAGVMQNPRHLVRRRGQEARLRCSPMKGHSHVYWYRQLPEEGLKFMVYLQKENIIDESGMPKERFSAEFPKEGPSILRIQQVVRGDSAAYFCASSPSGSSYEQYFGPGTRLTVT.

This sequence joins TRBV6-5 and TRBJ2-3; 9 nucleotides match TRBD2. V shed 4 bases, J shed 3 bases, and the junction held 8 bases outside the gene matches. Germline assignment: CDR1 MNHEY and CDR2 SVGAGI. CDR3 length: 16 residues. The CDR3 reads CASSSPVTSGTDTQYF. As DNA, the CDR3 is TGTGCCAGCAGTTCCCCCGTAACTAGCGGGACAGATACGCAGTATTTT.

This clone was seen more than once but under ten times. V and J are TRBV7-9 and TRBJ1-1; D is unclear. The CDR3 sequence is 15 residues long. The V gene lost 5 bases and the J gene lost 0 bases, with 13 bases spanning the gap. Germline V lookup: CDR1 SEHNR, CDR2 FQNEAQ (reference sequence). CDR3 DNA: TGTGCCAGCAGCCTTCGGGGTCCCATGAACACTGAAGCTTTCTTT. This codes for CASSLRGPMNTEAFF.

The rearrangement joins TRBV19 to TRBJ2-3; 7 bases match TRBD1. The J segment lost 2 bases and the V segment lost 5 bases, leaving 4 bases of the junction unmatched. The germline V gene encodes CDR1 LNHDA and CDR2 SQIVND (reference sequence). CDR3 size: 14 residues. The CDR3 nucleotides are TGTGCCAGTAGTGCGACAGGGCTCACAGATACGCAGTATTTT. This gives the protein CASSATGLTDTQYF.

This clone was seen once. The chain employs TRBV7-2 and TRBJ2-3; no firm D call. The germline CDR1 and CDR2 sequences are SGHTA and FQGNSA. V was clipped by 4 bases and J by 4 bases, with 9 bases between them. This CDR3 spans 13 amino acids. The CDR3 here is CASSSWRSDTQYF. The CDR3 DNA sequence: TGTGCCAGCAGCTCTTGGCGGTCAGATACGCAGTATTTT.

J is TRBJ2-7 and V is TRBV6-5; possible D gene TRBD1, 6 bases. Trimming took 4 bases from V and 2 from J, leaving 15 bases between them. Germline V gene data show CDR1 as MNHEY and CDR2 as SVGAGI. This CDR3 is built from 15 residues. Here the CDR3 reads CASSSAATGTYEQYF. In nucleotides, the CDR3 is TGTGCCAGCAGTTCAGCGGCGACAGGAACCTACGAGCAGTACTTC.

The J gene is TRBJ1-3, the V gene TRBV18; possible D gene TRBD1, 6 bases. Per the germline V gene, CDR1 is KGHSH and CDR2 is LQKENI. V shed 8 bases and J shed 4 bases, with 12 bases lying between them. The CDR3 length is 13 residues. The CDR3 nucleotides are TGTGCCAGCCTACAGGGCACAGGAAACACCATATATTTT. Protein sequence: CASLQGTGNTIYF.

This clone has a single count. The chain combines TRBV6-6 with TRBJ1-5, with D tentatively TRBD1 (5 bases). The germline CDR1 and CDR2 sequences are MNHNY and SVGAGI (reference sequence). V shed 1 base and J shed 1 base, with 8 bases lying between them. The length of the CDR3 is 15 residues. DNA of the CDR3: TGTGCCAGCAGTTACTACCGGACAAGCAATCAGCCCCAGCATTTT. As protein: CASSYYRTSNQPQHF.

The chain combines TRBV6-4 with TRBJ1-2; D perhaps matches TRBD1 (6 bases). Germline V gene data show CDR1 as MRHNA and CDR2 as SNTAGT. V dropped 6 bases and J dropped 8 bases, with 19 bases sitting between them. The CDR3 loop spans 14 amino acids. The CDR3 DNA reads as TGTGCCAGCAGACCCCCACTGGGGGCGGTCGGCTACACCTTC. It translates to CASRPPLGAVGYTF.

The count of this clone is one. This rearrangement joins TRBV10-2 to TRBJ2-1, with D possibly being TRBD2 (6 bases). There are 13 residues in the CDR3. Trimming took 4 bases from V and 4 from J, leaving 8 bases between them. Germline V gives CDR1 WSHSY, CDR2 SAAADI. CDR3 sequence: CASSAGSYNEQFF. CDR3 bases: TGCGCCAGCAGTGCCGGGAGTTACAATGAGCAGTTCTTC.

The chain recombines TRBV18 with TRBJ2-2, with a weak D call TRBD1 (5 bases). CDR3 length equals 16 residues. Germline-derived CDR1 and CDR2 are KGHSH and LQKENI. V lost 0 bases to trimming and J lost 4 bases, with 12 bases between them. CDR3 amino acids: CASSPPAGWGTGELFF. The DNA of the CDR3 is TGTGCCAGCTCACCACCGGCAGGGTGGGGCACCGGGGAGCTGTTTTTT.

This chain joins TRBV7-9 and TRBJ2-5; D call uncertain. The CDR3 is 13 residues long. Germline loops: CDR1 SEHNR, CDR2 FQNEAQ (reference sequence). Trimming cost V 2 bases and J 1 base, with 5 bases left between them. The CDR3 nucleotides are TGTGCCAGCAGCTTACAGGTCCAAGAGACCCAGTACTTC. It encodes CASSLQVQETQYF.

This clone was counted between two and nine times. The genes are TRBV5-1 and TRBJ2-7; D is perhaps TRBD1 (6 bases). The CDR3 length is 13 residues. The V and J ends lost 4 bases and 4 bases respectively, with 12 bases between them. The germline gives CDR1 SGHRS, CDR2 YFSETQ. CDR3 sequence reads: CASSLGHQYEQYF. The CDR3 DNA reads as TGCGCCAGCAGCCTGGGACACCAGTACGAGCAGTACTTC.

The rearrangement uses TRBV6-1 and TRBJ1-5; no firm D call. Germline-derived CDR1 and CDR2 are MNHNS and SASEGT. V was clipped by 7 bases and J by 0 bases, with 10 bases between them. The CDR3 loop spans 14 amino acids. DNA for the CDR3: TGTGCCAGCACGGCGGAGTATAGCAATCAGCCCCAGCATTTT. This gives the protein CASTAEYSNQPQHF.